The text below deals with one TCR beta chain. Germline V gives CDR1 MNHEY, CDR2 SMNVEV (reference sequence). This CDR3 has 14 residues. The ends lost 4 bases at V and 7 bases at J; junction bases unmatched: 1. In the study's own analysis: The assay estimated nucleated cells by amplifying reference gene primers. TCRdb keeps only in-frame clones here, not all; method: immunoSEQ multiplex PCR. V, J and clone size were drawn from that table, and D and trimming were deduced from the DNA. The top ten clones hold under 9.5% of a sample with fewer than 300,000 clones, about 89% of them seen once. These data are taken from a study of blood T cell repertoires in COVID-19. Recruits, aged roughly 18 to 95 years, lived in approximately 26 US areas. Assignment of participants to cohorts was predicated upon participant-reported clinical history.

The sequencing input was PBMCs or T cells enriched from blood (not recorded which). The source is a man aged 40-50 years who had recovered from COVID-19. V is TRBV27 and J is TRBJ2-7, with 16 bases identical to TRBD2. Written as DNA, the CDR3 is TGTGCCAGCAGTTCGGGACTAGCGGGAGGGGAGCAGTACTTC. Its translation is CASSSGLAGGEQYF.